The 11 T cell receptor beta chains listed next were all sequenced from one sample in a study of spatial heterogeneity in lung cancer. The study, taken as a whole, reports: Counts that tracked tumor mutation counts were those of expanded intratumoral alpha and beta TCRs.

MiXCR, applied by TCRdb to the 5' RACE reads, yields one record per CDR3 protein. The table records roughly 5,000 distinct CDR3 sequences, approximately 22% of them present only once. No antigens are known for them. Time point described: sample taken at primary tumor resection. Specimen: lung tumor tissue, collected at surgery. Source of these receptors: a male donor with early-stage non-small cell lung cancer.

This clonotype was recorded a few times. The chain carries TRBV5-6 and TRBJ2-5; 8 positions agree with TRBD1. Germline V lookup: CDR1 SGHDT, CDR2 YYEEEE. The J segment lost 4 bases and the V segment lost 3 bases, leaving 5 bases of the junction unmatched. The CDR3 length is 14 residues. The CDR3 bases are TGTGCCAGCAGCTCTTTGACAGGGGTAGAGACCCAGTACTTC. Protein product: CASSSLTGVETQYF.

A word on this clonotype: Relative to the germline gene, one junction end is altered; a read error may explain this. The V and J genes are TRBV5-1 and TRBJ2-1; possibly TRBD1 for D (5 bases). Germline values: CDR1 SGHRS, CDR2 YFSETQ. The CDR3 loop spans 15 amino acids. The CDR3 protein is CASSWWARVDNEQFF. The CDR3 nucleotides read TGTGCCAGCAGCTGGTGGGCCAGGGTGGACAATGAGCAGTTCTTC.

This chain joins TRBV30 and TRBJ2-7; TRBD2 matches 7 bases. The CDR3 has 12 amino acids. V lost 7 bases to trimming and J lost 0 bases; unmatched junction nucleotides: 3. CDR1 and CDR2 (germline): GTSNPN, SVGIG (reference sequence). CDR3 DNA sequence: TGTGCCTACGGGGGGAGCTCCTACGAGCAGTACTTC. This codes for CAYGGSSYEQYF.

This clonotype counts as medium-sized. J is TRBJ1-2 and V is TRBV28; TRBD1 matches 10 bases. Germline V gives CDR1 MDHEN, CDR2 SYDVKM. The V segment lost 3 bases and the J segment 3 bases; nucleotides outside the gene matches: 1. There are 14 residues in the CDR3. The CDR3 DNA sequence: TGTGCCAGCAGTTTGGGGACAGGGGACTATGGCTACACCTTC. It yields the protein CASSLGTGDYGYTF.

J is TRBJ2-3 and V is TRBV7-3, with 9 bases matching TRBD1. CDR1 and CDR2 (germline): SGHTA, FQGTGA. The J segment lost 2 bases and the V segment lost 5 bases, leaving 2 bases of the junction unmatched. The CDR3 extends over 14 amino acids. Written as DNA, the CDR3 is TGTGCCAGCAGCCCACAGGGGGCCACAGATACGCAGTATTTT. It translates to CASSPQGATDTQYF.

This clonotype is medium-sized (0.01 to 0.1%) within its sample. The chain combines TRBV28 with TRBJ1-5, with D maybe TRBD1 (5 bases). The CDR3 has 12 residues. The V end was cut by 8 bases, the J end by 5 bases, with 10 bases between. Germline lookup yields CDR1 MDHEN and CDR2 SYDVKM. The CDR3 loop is CASGGGDQPQHF. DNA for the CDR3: TGTGCCAGCGGGGGGGGAGATCAGCCCCAGCATTTT.

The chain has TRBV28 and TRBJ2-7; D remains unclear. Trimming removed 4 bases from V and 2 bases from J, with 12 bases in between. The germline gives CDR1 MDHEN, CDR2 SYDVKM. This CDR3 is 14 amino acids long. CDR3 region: CASSYQRNPYEQYF. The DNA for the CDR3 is TGTGCCAGCAGTTATCAGCGTAACCCCTACGAGCAGTACTTC.

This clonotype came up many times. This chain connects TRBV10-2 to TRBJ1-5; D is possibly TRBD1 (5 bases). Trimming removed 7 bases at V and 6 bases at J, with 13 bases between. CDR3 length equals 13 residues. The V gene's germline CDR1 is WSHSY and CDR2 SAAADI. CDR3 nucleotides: TGCGCCAGCACTGGGGGGTGGTTTCAGCCCCAGCATTTT. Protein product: CASTGGWFQPQHF.

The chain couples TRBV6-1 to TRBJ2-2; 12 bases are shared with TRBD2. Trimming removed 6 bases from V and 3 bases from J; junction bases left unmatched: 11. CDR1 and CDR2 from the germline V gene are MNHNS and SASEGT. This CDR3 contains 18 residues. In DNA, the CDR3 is TGTGCCAGCAGCCGAGGACTAGCGGGAACTTACTACACCGGGGAGCTGTTTTTT. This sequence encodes CASSRGLAGTYYTGELFF.

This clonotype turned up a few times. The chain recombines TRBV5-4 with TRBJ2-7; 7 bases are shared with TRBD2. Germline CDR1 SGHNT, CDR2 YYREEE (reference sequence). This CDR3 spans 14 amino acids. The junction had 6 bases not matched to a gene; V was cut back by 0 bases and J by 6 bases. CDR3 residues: CASSLAMGGPEQYF. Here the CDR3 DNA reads TGTGCCAGCAGCTTGGCGATGGGAGGGCCCGAGCAGTACTTC.

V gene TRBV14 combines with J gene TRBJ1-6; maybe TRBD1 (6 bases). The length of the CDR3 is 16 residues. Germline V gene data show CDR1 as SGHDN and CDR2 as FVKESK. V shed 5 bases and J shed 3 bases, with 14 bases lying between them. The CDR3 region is CASSVQGTGYNSPLHF. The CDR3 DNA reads TGTGCCAGCAGCGTCCAGGGGACTGGCTATAATTCACCCCTCCACTTT.